A selection of T cell receptor beta chains follows, all from one sample in a study of blood T cell repertoires in COVID-19. Produced via immunoSEQ multiplex PCR; TCRdb's table is partial and in-frame only. The profile shows more than 110,000 clones, approximately 84% of them singletons. Sequenced: peripheral blood. Receptors originate from a human donor in a cohort sampled during active COVID-19. Both conserved end residues are part of each CDR3. A D gene is named only where the DNA matches it firmly. Clone size is not always given. Where it is, it says once, few, many or a class for expanded clones.

cdr3_aa: CASSEDFGSTEAFF; cdr3_nt: TGTGCCAGCAGCGAAGATTTTGGGAGCACTGAAGCTTTCTTT; v_call: TRBV9; clone_size: .; d_call: .; j_call: TRBJ1-1
cdr3_aa: CASSQDYGGGGANEQYF; cdr3_nt: TGTGCCAGCAGCCAAGATTATGGCGGCGGGGGGGCCAACGAGCAGTACTTC; v_call: TRBV4-2; clone_size: .; d_call: TRBD2; j_call: TRBJ2-7
cdr3_aa: CASSHTGGAFF; cdr3_nt: TGTGCCAGCAGCCATACAGGGGGCGCTTTCTTT; v_call: TRBV6-5; clone_size: .; d_call: TRBD1; j_call: TRBJ1-1
cdr3_aa: CASSPGQGRYETQYF; cdr3_nt: TGTGCCAGCAGCCCGGGACAGGGTAGATATGAGACCCAGTACTTC; v_call: TRBV5-6; clone_size: few; d_call: TRBD1; j_call: TRBJ2-5
cdr3_aa: CASSQAISGANVLTF; cdr3_nt: TGCGCCAGCAGCCAAGCAATTTCCGGGGCCAACGTCCTGACTTTC; v_call: TRBV4-3; clone_size: .; d_call: .; j_call: TRBJ2-6
cdr3_aa: CASMTSGSSYNEQFF; cdr3_nt: TGTGCCAGCATGACTAGCGGGAGCTCCTACAATGAGCAGTTCTTC; v_call: TRBV7-9; clone_size: .; d_call: TRBD2; j_call: TRBJ2-1
cdr3_aa: CASSLGAGLNYGYTF; cdr3_nt: TGTGCCAGCAGCTTGGGGGCAGGCCTTAACTATGGCTACACCTTC; v_call: TRBV5-8; clone_size: few; d_call: .; j_call: TRBJ1-2
cdr3_aa: CASSQVISTGELFF; cdr3_nt: TGCGCCAGCAGCCAAGTAATCAGCACCGGGGAGCTGTTTTTT; v_call: TRBV4-3; clone_size: .; d_call: .; j_call: TRBJ2-2
cdr3_aa: CASSDRVHGYTF; cdr3_nt: TGTGCCAGCTCAGACAGGGTCCATGGCTACACCTTC; v_call: TRBV27; clone_size: once; d_call: TRBD1; j_call: TRBJ1-2
cdr3_aa: CASSEQGTGLVDEQYF; cdr3_nt: TGTGCCAGCAGTGAACAAGGGACAGGGTTGGTCGACGAGCAGTACTTC; v_call: TRBV2; clone_size: .; d_call: TRBD1; j_call: TRBJ2-7
cdr3_aa: CASSYTSGGYNEQFF; cdr3_nt: TGTGCCAGCAGCTACACTAGCGGGGGTTACAATGAGCAGTTCTTC; v_call: TRBV6-5; clone_size: .; d_call: TRBD2; j_call: TRBJ2-1
cdr3_aa: CASSSSGQGRSPLHF; cdr3_nt: TGTGCCAGCAGTTCCTCCGGACAGGGCCGATCACCCCTCCACTTT; v_call: TRBV28; clone_size: .; d_call: TRBD1; j_call: TRBJ1-6
cdr3_aa: CASREYNEQFF; cdr3_nt: TGCGCCAGCAGAGAGTACAATGAGCAGTTCTTC; v_call: TRBV5-1; clone_size: .; d_call: .; j_call: TRBJ2-1
cdr3_aa: CSVAMSQPNTEAFF; cdr3_nt: TGCAGCGTCGCGATGTCACAGCCGAACACTGAAGCTTTCTTT; v_call: TRBV29-1; clone_size: .; d_call: .; j_call: TRBJ1-1
cdr3_aa: CASSVLPSSGNTIYF; cdr3_nt: TGTGCCAGCAGCGTACTTCCTAGCTCTGGAAACACCATATATTTT; v_call: TRBV9; clone_size: .; d_call: .; j_call: TRBJ1-3
cdr3_aa: CASSLTDGNYEQYF; cdr3_nt: TGTGCCAGCAGCTTAACCGACGGGAACTACGAGCAGTACTTC; v_call: TRBV7-8; clone_size: .; d_call: .; j_call: TRBJ2-7
cdr3_aa: CASSLAGMNTEAFF; cdr3_nt: TGTGCCAGCAGCTTAGCCGGGATGAACACTGAAGCTTTCTTT; v_call: TRBV7-8; clone_size: few; d_call: .; j_call: TRBJ1-1
cdr3_aa: CACRDLPNSPLHF; cdr3_nt: TGTGCCTGCCGGGACTTACCTAATTCACCCCTCCACTTT; v_call: TRBV30; clone_size: .; d_call: .; j_call: TRBJ1-6
cdr3_aa: CASSSWLAGGSQTYTQYF; cdr3_nt: TGTGCCAGCAGTTCCTGGCTAGCGGGGGGTTCGCAAACTTATACGCAGTATTTT; v_call: TRBV28; clone_size: .; d_call: TRBD2; j_call: TRBJ2-3